Shown below are 8 T cell receptor beta chains from a single sample sequenced in a study of Ad26.COV2.S vaccination and SARS-CoV-2 variants. Measured with immunoSEQ multiplex PCR; TCRdb has only the in-frame clones, and not every one. The table has under 550,000 clones, about 93% seen once. Treatment meaning: roughly 20 received Ad26.COV2.S at low or high dose, single or two shots; 5 received placebo; per-sample allocation not given. Samples came from day 63 after the first vaccine or placebo injection. The sample here was peripheral blood, taken in a trial of Ad26.COV2.S vaccine versus placebo. The receptors originated from a person between 18 and 60 years old who received the Ad26.COV2.S COVID-19 vaccine or a placebo.

V is TRBV7-2 and J is TRBJ2-1, with 11 bases that match TRBD2. The V gene end was trimmed by 4 bases and the J gene end by 0 bases; junction bases not matched to a gene: 8. In germline, CDR1 is SGHTA, CDR2 FQGNSA. There are 18 residues in the CDR3. The CDR3 region is CASSSLGTSGHSYNEQFF. CDR3 in DNA: TGTGCCAGCAGCTCCTTGGGGACTAGCGGACACTCCTACAATGAGCAGTTCTTC.

The chain couples TRBV14 to TRBJ2-1, with TRBD1 as a possible D gene (5 bases). The germline V gene encodes CDR1 SGHDN and CDR2 FVKESK. This CDR3 is built from 13 residues. Trimming removed 1 base at V and 12 bases at J, with 13 bases between. The CDR3: CASSQGQGWGQFF. CDR3 coding DNA: TGTGCCAGCAGCCAAGGGCAGGGCTGGGGGCAGTTCTTC.

The chain has TRBV19 and TRBJ2-3, with 12 bases fitting TRBD2. The length of the CDR3 is 15 residues. Germline values: CDR1 LNHDA, CDR2 SQIVND (reference sequence). The V and J ends lost 4 bases and 4 bases, in that order; junction bases with no gene match: 3. The CDR3 protein is CASSRLAGVADTQYF. CDR3 bases: TGTGCCAGTAGTAGACTAGCGGGAGTCGCAGATACGCAGTATTTT.

This chain's CDR3 is CASSIDFDSGDYGYTF. In DNA, the CDR3 is TGTGCCAGTAGTATAGATTTTGATTCGGGTGACTATGGCTACACCTTC. This sequence joins TRBV19 and TRBJ1-2; D uncertain. The CDR3 runs 16 residues. Deletions cut 0 bases from V and 3 bases from J, with 14 bases between. The V gene's germline CDR1 is LNHDA and CDR2 SQIVND (reference sequence).

The chain is built from TRBV4-1 and TRBJ2-7; 9 bases line up with TRBD1. The CDR3 is made up of 15 amino acids. CDR1 and CDR2 (germline): MGHRA, YSYEKL. Trimming removed 0 bases from V and 3 bases from J; junction bases left unmatched: 3. The CDR3 loop is CASSQETGGHYEQYF. Written as DNA, the CDR3 is TGCGCCAGCAGCCAAGAGACAGGGGGGCACTACGAGCAGTACTTC.

This chain uses TRBV9 with TRBJ2-1; TRBD2 agrees at 15 bases. The germline gives CDR1 SGDLS, CDR2 YYNGEE. The V gene end was trimmed by 4 bases and the J gene end by 10 bases; junction bases not matched to a gene: 6. The CDR3 totals 15 residues. CDR3 sequence: CASSPWTSGRAEQFF. Written as DNA, the CDR3 is TGTGCCAGCAGCCCATGGACTAGCGGGAGGGCGGAGCAGTTCTTC.

The chain has TRBV7-2 and TRBJ1-5, with D possibly matching TRBD1 (5 bases). In germline, CDR1 is SGHTA, CDR2 FQGNSA. The CDR3 runs 16 residues. The V end lost 1 base, the J end lost 1 base, and 11 bases lay between the germline ends. CDR3 amino acids: CASSLGPGESNQPQHF. In nucleotides, the CDR3 is TGTGCCAGCAGCTTAGGCCCGGGGGAAAGCAATCAGCCCCAGCATTTT.

This chain links TRBV9 with TRBJ2-1; D gene uncertain. V lost 0 bases and J lost 4, with 8 bases in between. The CDR3 extends over 14 amino acids. Germline-derived CDR1 and CDR2 are SGDLS and YYNGEE. CDR3: CASSVEWPYNEQFF. In DNA, the CDR3 is TGTGCCAGCAGCGTAGAATGGCCATACAATGAGCAGTTCTTC.